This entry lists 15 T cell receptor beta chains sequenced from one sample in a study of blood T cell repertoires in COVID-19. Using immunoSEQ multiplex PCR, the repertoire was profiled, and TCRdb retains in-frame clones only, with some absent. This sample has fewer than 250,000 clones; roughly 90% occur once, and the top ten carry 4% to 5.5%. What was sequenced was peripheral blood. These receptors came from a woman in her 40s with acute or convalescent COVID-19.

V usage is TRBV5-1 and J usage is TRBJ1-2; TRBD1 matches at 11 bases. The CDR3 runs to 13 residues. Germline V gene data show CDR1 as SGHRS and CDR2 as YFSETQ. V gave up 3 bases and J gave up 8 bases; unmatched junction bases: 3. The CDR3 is CASSWTGGEGYTF. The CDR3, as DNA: TGCGCCAGCAGCTGGACAGGGGGCGAAGGCTACACCTTC. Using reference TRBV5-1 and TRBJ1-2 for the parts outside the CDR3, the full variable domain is KAGVTQTPRYLIKTRGQQVTLSCSPISGHRSVSWYQQTPGQGLQFLFEYFSETQRNKGNFPGRFSGRQFSNSRSEMNVSTLELGDSALYLCASSWTGGEGYTFGSGTRLTVV.

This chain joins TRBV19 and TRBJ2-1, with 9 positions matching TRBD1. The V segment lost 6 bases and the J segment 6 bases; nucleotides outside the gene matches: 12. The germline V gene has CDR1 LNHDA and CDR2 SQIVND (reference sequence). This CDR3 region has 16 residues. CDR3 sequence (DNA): TGTGCCAGTAGACCACTTCCGGGACAGGGATTCAATGAGCAGTTCTTC. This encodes CASRPLPGQGFNEQFF.

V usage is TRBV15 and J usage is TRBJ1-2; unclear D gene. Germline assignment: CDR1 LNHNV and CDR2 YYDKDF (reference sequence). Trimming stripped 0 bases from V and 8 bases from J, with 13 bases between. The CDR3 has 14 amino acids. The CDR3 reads CATSRDGQPGGYTF. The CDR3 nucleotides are TGTGCCACCAGCAGAGATGGGCAGCCGGGGGGCTACACCTTC. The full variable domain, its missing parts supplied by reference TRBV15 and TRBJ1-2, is DAMVIQNPRYQVTQFGKPVTLSCSQTLNHNVMYWYQQKSSQAPKLLFHYYDKDFNNEADTPDNFQSRRPNTSFCFLDIRSPGLGDTAMYLCATSRDGQPGGYTFGSGTRLTVV.

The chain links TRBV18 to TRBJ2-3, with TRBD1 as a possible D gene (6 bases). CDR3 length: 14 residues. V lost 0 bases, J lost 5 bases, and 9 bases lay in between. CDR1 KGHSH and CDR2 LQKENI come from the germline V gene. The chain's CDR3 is CASSPPQGQDTQYF. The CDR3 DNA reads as TGTGCCAGCTCACCACCCCAGGGGCAAGATACGCAGTATTTT.

Here the CDR3 reads CSASWRGPSDTQYF. The CDR3, as DNA: TGCAGTGCTAGTTGGCGGGGGCCTTCAGATACGCAGTATTTT. This chain connects TRBV20-1 to TRBJ2-3; possible D gene TRBD2, 7 bases. Germline CDR1 and CDR2: DFQATT and SNEGSKA (reference sequence). The V gene lost 3 bases and the J gene lost 4 bases, with 14 bases spanning the gap. The CDR3 runs 14 residues.

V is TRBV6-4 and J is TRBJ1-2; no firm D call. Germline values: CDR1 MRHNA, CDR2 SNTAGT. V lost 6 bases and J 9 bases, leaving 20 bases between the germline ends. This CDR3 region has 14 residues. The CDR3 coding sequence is TGTGCCAGCAGCGCCATGACTGAACCTCTGAGCTACACCTTC. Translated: CASSAMTEPLSYTF.

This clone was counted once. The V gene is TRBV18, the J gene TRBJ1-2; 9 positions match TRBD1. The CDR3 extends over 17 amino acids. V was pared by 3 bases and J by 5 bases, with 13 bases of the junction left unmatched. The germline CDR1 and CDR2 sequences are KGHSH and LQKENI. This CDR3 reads CASSPRDRVLASYGYTF. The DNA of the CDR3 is TGTGCCAGCTCACCCCGGGACAGGGTACTCGCCTCGTATGGCTACACCTTC.

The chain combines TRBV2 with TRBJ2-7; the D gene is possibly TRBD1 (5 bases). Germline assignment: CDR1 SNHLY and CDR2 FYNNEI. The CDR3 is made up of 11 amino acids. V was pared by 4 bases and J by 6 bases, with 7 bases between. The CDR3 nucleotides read TGTGCCAGCAGTGTGACAGCCGAGCAGTACGTC. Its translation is CASSVTAEQYV.

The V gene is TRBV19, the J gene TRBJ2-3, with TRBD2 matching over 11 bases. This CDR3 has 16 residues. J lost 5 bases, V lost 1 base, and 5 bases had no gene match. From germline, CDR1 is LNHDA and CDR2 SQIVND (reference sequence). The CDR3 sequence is CASSIGGLAGGDTQYF. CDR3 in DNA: TGTGCCAGTAGTATAGGAGGGCTAGCGGGGGGAGATACGCAGTATTTT.

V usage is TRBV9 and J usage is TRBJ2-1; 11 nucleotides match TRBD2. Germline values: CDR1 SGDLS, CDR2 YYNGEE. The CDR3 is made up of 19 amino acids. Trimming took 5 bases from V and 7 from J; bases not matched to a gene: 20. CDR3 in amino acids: CASSWGPSRLAGLGNEQFF. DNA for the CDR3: TGTGCCAGCAGTTGGGGGCCTTCGCGACTAGCGGGGCTCGGGAATGAGCAGTTCTTC.

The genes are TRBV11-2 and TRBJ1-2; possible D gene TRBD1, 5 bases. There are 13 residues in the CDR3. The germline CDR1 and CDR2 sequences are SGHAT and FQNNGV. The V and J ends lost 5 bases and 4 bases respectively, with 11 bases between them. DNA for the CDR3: TGTGCCAGCAGCGGAGGGGTGGGCTATGGCTACACCTTC. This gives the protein CASSGGVGYGYTF.

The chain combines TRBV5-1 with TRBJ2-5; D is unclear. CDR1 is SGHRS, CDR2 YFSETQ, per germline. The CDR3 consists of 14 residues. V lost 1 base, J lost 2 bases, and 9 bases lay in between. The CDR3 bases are TGCGCCAGCAGCTTGTTGGGCTCACAAGAGACCCAGTACTTC. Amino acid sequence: CASSLLGSQETQYF. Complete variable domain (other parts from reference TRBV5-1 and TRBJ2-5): KAGVTQTPRYLIKTRGQQVTLSCSPISGHRSVSWYQQTPGQGLQFLFEYFSETQRNKGNFPGRFSGRQFSNSRSEMNVSTLELGDSALYLCASSLLGSQETQYFGPGTRLLVL.

The CDR3 region is CASSPRGGDGYTF. The CDR3 DNA is TGTGCCAGCAGCCCCCGGGGGGGCGATGGCTACACCTTC. J is TRBJ1-2 and V is TRBV3-1 (or the pseudogene TRBV3-2); D might be TRBD1 (6 bases). CDR3 length: 13 residues. Germline CDR1 and CDR2: LGHDT and YNNKEL (reference sequence). With 4 bases removed from V and 6 bases from J, the gap between germline ends came to 12 bases.

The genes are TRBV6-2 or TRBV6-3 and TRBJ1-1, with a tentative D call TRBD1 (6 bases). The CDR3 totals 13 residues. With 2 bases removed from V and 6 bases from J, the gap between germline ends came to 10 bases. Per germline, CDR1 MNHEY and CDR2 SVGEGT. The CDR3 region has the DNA TGTGCCAGCAGTTACAGGGGGATTGCTGAAGCTTTCTTT. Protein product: CASSYRGIAEAFF.

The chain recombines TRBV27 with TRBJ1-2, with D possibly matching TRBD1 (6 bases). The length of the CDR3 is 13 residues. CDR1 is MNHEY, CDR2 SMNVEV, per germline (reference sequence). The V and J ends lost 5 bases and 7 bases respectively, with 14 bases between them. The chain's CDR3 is CASSPPTGVGYTF. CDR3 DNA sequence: TGTGCCAGCAGTCCCCCGACAGGTGTTGGCTACACCTTC.